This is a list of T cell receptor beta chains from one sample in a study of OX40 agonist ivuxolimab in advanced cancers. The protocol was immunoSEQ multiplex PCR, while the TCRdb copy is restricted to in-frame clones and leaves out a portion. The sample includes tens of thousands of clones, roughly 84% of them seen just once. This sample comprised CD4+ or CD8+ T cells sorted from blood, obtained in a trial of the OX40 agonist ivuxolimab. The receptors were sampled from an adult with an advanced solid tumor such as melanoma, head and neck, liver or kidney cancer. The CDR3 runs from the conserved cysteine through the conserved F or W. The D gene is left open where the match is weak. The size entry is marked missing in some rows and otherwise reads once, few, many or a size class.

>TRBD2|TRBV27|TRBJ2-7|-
TGTGCCAGCAGCCTTAGGGGACTAGGTGTTTACGCGCAGTACTTC
CASSLRGLGVYAQYF
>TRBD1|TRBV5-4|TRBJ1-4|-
TGTGCCAGCAGCTCCCCGAGGACAGGGGGTCCCTCCGTTCGCGCATTTTTT
CASSSPRTGGPSVRAFF
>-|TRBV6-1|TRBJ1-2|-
TGTGCCAGCAGTGACAGCGCTCACTATGGCTACACCTTC
CASSDSAHYGYTF
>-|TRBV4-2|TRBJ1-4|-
TGTGCCAGCAGCCAAGTTTCAGGGACGTCAACAAAACTGTTTTTT
CASSQVSGTSTKLFF
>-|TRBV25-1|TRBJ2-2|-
TGTGCCAGCGGCCCTACAGGGTTGGGGGGTGACACCGGGGAGCTGTTTTTT
CASGPTGLGGDTGELFF
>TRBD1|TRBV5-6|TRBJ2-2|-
TGTGCCAGCAGCTTGAGACAGGGAGACACCGGGGAGCTGTTTTTT
CASSLRQGDTGELFF
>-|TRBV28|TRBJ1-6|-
TGTGCCAGCAGCCCGAATTCACCCCTCCACTTT
CASSPNSPLHF
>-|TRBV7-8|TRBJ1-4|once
TGTGCCAGCAGCTTACGGGAGACTAATGAAAAACTGTTTTTT
CASSLRETNEKLFF
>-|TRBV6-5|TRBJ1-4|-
TGTGCCAGCCGCAGAGTCCTTAATGAAAAACTGTTTTTT
CASRRVLNEKLFF
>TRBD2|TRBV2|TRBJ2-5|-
TGTGCCAGCAAGAGGAGGCTAGCGGGGGGCCAGTACCAAGAGACCCAGTACTTC
CASKRRLAGGQYQETQYF
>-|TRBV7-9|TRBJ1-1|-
TGTGCCAGCAGCCCCGCTCGGGGAATAGGGAACACTGAAGCTTTCTTT
CASSPARGIGNTEAFF
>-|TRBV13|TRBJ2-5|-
TGTGCCAGCAGTCGGATAGCAAAAGAGACCCAGTACTTC
CASSRIAKETQYF
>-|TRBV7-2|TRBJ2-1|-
TGTGCCAGCAGCCTGGGACTCCGAGACGTGCAGTTCTTC
CASSLGLRDVQFF
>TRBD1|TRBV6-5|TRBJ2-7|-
TGTGCCAGCAGTTACAACAGGGGTCCGGGGTACGAGCAGTACTTC
CASSYNRGPGYEQYF
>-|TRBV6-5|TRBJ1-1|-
TGTGCCAGCAGTTACCAGGGCTCAGGTACTGAAGCTTTCTTT
CASSYQGSGTEAFF